What follows describes a single T cell receptor (beta chain). The antigen remains undetermined. This entry belongs to a study of response to subunit inactivated influenza vaccine. Findings and caveats of the study: T cells newly recruited by each seasonal influenza vaccination are few, the authors suggested.

Using its own MiXCR run on the RT-PCR reads, TCRdb lists one record per CDR3 protein. The data contain more than 450,000 distinct CDR3 sequences, approximately 12% of them seen just once; the ten biggest clones take up roughly a tenth. This CDR3 has 18 residues. Germline values: CDR1 SGHTA, CDR2 FQGNSA. The V and J ends lost 0 bases and 2 bases respectively, with 17 bases between them. The receptor was isolated from a man aged 45-60 years who received an inactivated influenza vaccine. The material was PBMCs from blood, obtained on the day of vaccination. The V call is TRBV7-2, the J call TRBJ2-1; the D gene could be TRBD1 or TRBD2 (6 bases each). The CDR3 here is CASSLAHPGGAPYNEQFF. In DNA form, the CDR3 reads TGTGCCAGCAGCTTAGCCCATCCCGGGGGCGCTCCCTACAATGAGCAGTTCTTC.